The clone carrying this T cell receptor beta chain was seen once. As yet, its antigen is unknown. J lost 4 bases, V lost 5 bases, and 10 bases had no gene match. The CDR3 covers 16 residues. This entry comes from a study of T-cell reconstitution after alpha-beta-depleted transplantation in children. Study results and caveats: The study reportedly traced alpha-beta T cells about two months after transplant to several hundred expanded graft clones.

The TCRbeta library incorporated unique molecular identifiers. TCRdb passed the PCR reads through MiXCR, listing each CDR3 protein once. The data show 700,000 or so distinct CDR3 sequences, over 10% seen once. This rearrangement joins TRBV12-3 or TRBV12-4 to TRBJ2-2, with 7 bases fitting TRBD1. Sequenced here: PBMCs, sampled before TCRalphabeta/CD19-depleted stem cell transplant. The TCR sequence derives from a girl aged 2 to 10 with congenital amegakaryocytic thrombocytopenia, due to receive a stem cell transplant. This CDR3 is CASSLQTGTATGELFF. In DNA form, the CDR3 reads TGTGCCAGCAGTCTACAGACAGGGACGGCCACCGGGGAGCTGTTTTTT.